This TCR beta chain comes out of a study of shared clonotypes between healthy human individuals. About the research overall: Ranging from 18 to 49 in age, donors were a couple of women and a few men. A donor's plate count was three for CD4 naive and three for CD4 memory; CD8 naive had two and CD8 memory one. Findings and caveats of the study: Sorted-subset samples were not fully sequenced, rarefaction indicated.

Worth noting for this clone: Its antigen is not identified.

The CDR3 loop spans 16 amino acids. Trimming stripped 0 bases from V and 2 bases from J, with 15 bases between. Germline-derived CDR1 and CDR2 are SGHNT and YYREEE (reference sequence). CD45RO negativity and positive selection for CCR7 defined naive CD8 cells, a population that excluded terminally differentiated effector memory CD45RA+ cells. Each subset's genomic DNA was split evenly across several immunoSEQ plates. Generated by immunoSEQ multiplex PCR, the TCRdb table keeps only in-frame clones and is missing some. The table records roughly 570,000 clones, 98% of them present only once. This chain connects TRBV5-4 to TRBJ2-7, with a weak D call TRBD2 (7 bases). The source of this sequence is a man under 40 in good health. Specimen: naive CD8+ T cells sorted from blood. The CDR3 DNA reads as TGTGCCAGCAGCTTGGTCACGGGGGCGGGAGCCTACGAGCAGTACTTC. Translation gives CASSLVTGAGAYEQYF.